This TCR beta chain was profiled in a study of CD8+CD57+ T cells in acquired aplastic anemia. Whole-study context: Mean yield of DNA from sorted CD4+ and CD8+ cells was approximately 3 ug.

It was patients with CD8+CD57+ cell expansion by flow cytometry who were chosen for sequencing. The enrolled patients all had severe acquired aplastic anemia. Study-wide findings and caveats: Researchers report that fewer than 35 CD8+ CDR3 sequences appeared in both patients and controls. With respect to CD8+ Simpson's diversity, patients and controls did not differ significantly.

Many counts were recorded for this clonotype. Its matching antigen is unknown. V was clipped by 0 bases and J by 7 bases; unmatched bases: 7. Germline V gene lookup returns CDR1 SGHDT and CDR2 YYEEEE. The CDR3 spans 15 residues. TCR beta VDJ combinations and CDR3 sequences were profiled from genomic DNA. TCRdb re-called the reads through MiXCR, storing one row per CDR3 protein. The sample lists 95,000 to 150,000 distinct CDR3 sequences, approximately 36% occurring once. This receptor was taken from a human donor with aplastic anemia. J is TRBJ1-5 and V is TRBV5-6; 7 nucleotides agree with TRBD1. Input material: sorted CD4+, CD8+, or CD8+CD57+ T cells (not recorded which) from PBMCs. In nucleotides, the CDR3 is TGTGCCAGCAGCTTGGAGGGGACAGTGGGCCAGCCCCAGCATTTT. It codes for CASSLEGTVGQPQHF.